A selection of T cell receptor beta chains follows, all from one sample in a study of blood T cell repertoires in COVID-19. The table came from immunoSEQ multiplex PCR; TCRdb's copy has only in-frame clones and leaves some out. The sample contains under 250,000 clones, roughly 85% of which appear only once. Sequencing input: peripheral blood. All receptors derive from a man aged 45-65 years with COVID-19, enrolled during active disease. CDR3s include the opening cysteine and the closing phenylalanine or tryptophan. Fields, in order: clone size, D gene, J gene, V gene, CDR3 DNA, CDR3 protein. A D gene is named only where the DNA matches it firmly. Clone size is not always given. Where it is, it says once, few, many or a class for expanded clones.

NA NA TRBJ2-1 TRBV28 TGTGCCAGCAGCCTTAAACCCGAGCGGTATGAGCAGTTCTTC CASSLKPERYEQFF
NA NA TRBJ2-3 TRBV4-3 TGCGCCAGCAGCCAAGATTTCACCGGCACAGATACGCAGTGTTTT CASSQDFTGTDTQCF
NA TRBD1 TRBJ2-7 TRBV7-9 TGTGCCAGCAGTTATGACCGGGACAGATCCTACGAGCAGTACTTC CASSYDRDRSYEQYF
NA TRBD1 TRBJ2-3 TRBV28 TGTGCCAGCAGTCTGGACAGGACGGGGACAGATACGCAGTATTTT CASSLDRTGTDTQYF
NA TRBD2 TRBJ2-2 TRBV2 TGTGCCAGGGGGGGGACTTTCGACACCGGGGAGCTGTTTTTT CARGGTFDTGELFF
NA NA TRBJ1-5 TRBV5-5 TGTGCCAGCAGCTTGGATTGGGCAGCCATTAGCAATCAGCCCCAGCATTTT CASSLDWAAISNQPQHF
NA NA TRBJ1-6 TRBV18 TGTGCCAGCTCACCCGGGGGGGGTGGTAATTCACCCCTCCACTTT CASSPGGGGNSPLHF
NA TRBD1 TRBJ2-7 TRBV6-5 TGTGCCAGCCTGGACAGGTCCTACGAGCAGTACTTC CASLDRSYEQYF
NA TRBD2 TRBJ2-5 TRBV19 TGTGCCAGTAGTACTGGGGGACTAGCAGGAGAGACCCAGTACTTC CASSTGGLAGETQYF
once TRBD1 TRBJ2-2 TRBV27 TGTGCCAGCAGTTTATCACAGGGGGTCGGGACCGGGGAGCTGTTTTTT CASSLSQGVGTGELFF
NA NA TRBJ1-4 TRBV11-2 TGTGCCAGCAGCACCTACCGGACAAGGAATGAAAAACTGTTTTTT CASSTYRTRNEKLFF
NA TRBD1 TRBJ2-1 TRBV9 TGTGCCAGCAGCGTAGCTCCCCGGGACAGGGTCCGGAATGAGCAGTTCTTC CASSVAPRDRVRNEQFF
NA TRBD2 TRBJ2-5 TRBV14 TGTGCCAGCAGCCATGAGGCCGGGAGGTGGGAGACCCAGTACTTC CASSHEAGRWETQYF
NA NA TRBJ1-5 TRBV3-1/TRBV3-2 TGTGCCAGCAGCCAACACGGTAGCAATCAGCCCCAGCATTTT CASSQHGSNQPQHF
NA TRBD1 TRBJ1-1 TRBV18 TGTGCCAGTCTCCCCGGACAGGGGGCTACTGAAGCTTTCTTT CASLPGQGATEAFF
once NA TRBJ2-7 TRBV7-5 TGTGCCAGAAGCTACCCGACAGGCCGGAGTCAGCAGTACTTC CARSYPTGRSQQYF
NA TRBD2 TRBJ2-3 TRBV7-9 TGTGCCAGCAGCTTAGGGACTAGCGGGGGTACGCAGTATTTT CASSLGTSGGTQYF
NA TRBD1 TRBJ2-1 TRBV5-1 TGCGCCAGCAGCTGGCAGGGGGCTGGCAATGAGCAGTTCTTC CASSWQGAGNEQFF
NA NA TRBJ1-5 TRBV28 TGTGCCAGCAGCCAAACCGCATACTTTAGCAATCAGCCCCAGCATTTT CASSQTAYFSNQPQHF
NA TRBD1 TRBJ2-7 TRBV9 TGTGCCAGCAGCACCGGGACAGGGGGCCCCTACGAGCAGTACTTC CASSTGTGGPYEQYF
NA TRBD1 TRBJ2-7 TRBV5-1 TGCGCCAGCAGCTTGGAGTACAGGGGTCACGAGCAGTACTTC CASSLEYRGHEQYF
NA NA TRBJ2-1 TRBV27 TGTGCCAGCAGTTCCTCCAGGGCTCCCGCCTACAATGAGCAGTTCTTC CASSSSRAPAYNEQFF
NA NA TRBJ2-3 TRBV11-3 TGTGCCAGCAGTTTCGGGGAAACAGATACGCAGTATTTT CASSFGETDTQYF
NA TRBD1 TRBJ2-7 TRBV5-1 TGCGCCAGCAGCGGGGACAGGGGGTCCTACGAGCAGTACTTC CASSGDRGSYEQYF
NA TRBD2 TRBJ2-2 TRBV5-4 TGTGCCAGCAGACGAGGACTAGCCGACACCGGGGAGCTGTTTTTT CASRRGLADTGELFF
NA NA TRBJ2-5 TRBV7-9 TGTGCCACTAGGGGGACGGCAGAGACCCAGTACTTC CATRGTAETQYF
NA NA TRBJ1-2 TRBV5-4 TGTGCCAGCAGCTTGGTGGGCAGCTCCTATGGCTACACCTTC CASSLVGSSYGYTF
NA NA TRBJ1-1 TRBV4-2 TGTGCCAGCAGCCAAGGATTGACACCGAACACTGAAGCTTTCTTT CASSQGLTPNTEAFF
NA NA TRBJ1-2 TRBV6-5 TGTGCCAGCTTAGCTAACTATGGCTACACCTTC CASLANYGYTF
NA TRBD1 TRBJ2-1 TRBV24-1 TGTGCCACCAGTGATGACAGGGTACCTATTGGCAATGAGCAGTTCTTC CATSDDRVPIGNEQFF
few NA TRBJ1-5 TRBV11-2 TGTGCCAGCAGTCTGGGGACAAATCAGCCCCAGCATTTT CASSLGTNQPQHF
NA NA TRBJ1-1 TRBV11-2 TGTGCCAGCAGCTTAGTTCGGGGCAGGGGTTTTACTGAAGCTTTCTTT CASSLVRGRGFTEAFF
NA TRBD1 TRBJ2-1 TRBV5-1 TGCGCCAGCAGCTCCTGGGGGACAGTCTCCTACAATGAGCAGTTCTTC CASSSWGTVSYNEQFF
NA NA TRBJ1-2 TRBV5-6 TGTGCCAGCAGCTTGGTGGGGGCGCATAGCTATGGCTACACCTTC CASSLVGAHSYGYTF
NA NA TRBJ1-5 TRBV30 TGTGCCTGGAGTGGGCCAGGGCTCAATCAGCCCCAGCATTTT CAWSGPGLNQPQHF
NA TRBD1 TRBJ1-2 TRBV5-1 TGCGCCAGCAGCTCGGGACAGGGAAGTGGCTACACCTTC CASSSGQGSGYTF
once TRBD1 TRBJ1-5 TRBV30 TGTGCCTGGGACAGGGGGCAGAGGCAGCCCCAGCATTTT CAWDRGQRQPQHF
NA NA TRBJ2-7 TRBV4-3 TGCGCCAGCAGCCAAGATCGGGGGACGGCCAGACCCTACGAGCAGTACTTC CASSQDRGTARPYEQYF
once NA TRBJ2-7 TRBV6-5 TGTGCCAGCATTGTGAGGGGGGAGGGGGCCTACGAGCAGTACTTC CASIVRGEGAYEQYF
NA NA TRBJ1-2 TRBV4-1 TGCGCCAGCACCCAAGGTAGAGGGGGTCATGGCTACACCTTC CASTQGRGGHGYTF
NA NA TRBJ1-1 TRBV30 TGTGCCTGGAGTGTACTCCAGGGGTGGGAGAGTGAAGCTTTCTTT CAWSVLQGWESEAFF
NA NA TRBJ1-5 TRBV28 TGTGCCCCAAAGGGAACGGACTATAGCAATCAGCCCCAGCATTTT CAPKGTDYSNQPQHF
NA TRBD1 TRBJ2-7 TRBV10-3 TGTGCCATCAGGTCAGGGGGCCAAGCCTACGAGCAGTACTTC CAIRSGGQAYEQYF
many TRBD2 TRBJ2-5 TRBV9 TGTGCCAGCAGCGTAGCGGGGGGGCAAGAGACCCAGTACTTC CASSVAGGQETQYF
NA NA TRBJ1-5 TRBV30 TGTGCCTGGAGTTCAAGGGAGGCTCAGCCCCAGCATTTT CAWSSREAQPQHF
NA NA TRBJ1-2 TRBV2 TGTGCCAGCAGTGTAGGAGGTGGGGGGAACTATGGCTACACCTTC CASSVGGGGNYGYTF
NA NA TRBJ1-1 TRBV15 TGTGCCACCAGCAGACAGTATTCAAACACTGAAGCTTTCTTT CATSRQYSNTEAFF
NA TRBD2 TRBJ2-7 TRBV7-2 TGTGCCAGCAGCTTAGCAGCGGGGGACTACGAGCAGTACTTC CASSLAAGDYEQYF
NA NA TRBJ2-2 TRBV5-1 TGCGCCAGCAGCCAGACCTACAGGAACACCGGGGAGCTGTTTTTT CASSQTYRNTGELFF
NA TRBD1 TRBJ2-3 TRBV2 TGTGCCAGCAGCGAAGACAGGGCGGCAGATACGCAGTATTTT CASSEDRAADTQYF
NA TRBD2 TRBJ2-7 TRBV9 TGTGCCAGCAGCCCACTAGAGGGTAGCGGGCGCTACGAGCAGTACTTC CASSPLEGSGRYEQYF
few TRBD1 TRBJ1-2 TRBV5-1 TGCGCCAGCCGCAAAACCGGGACAGGGAAAACAAATGGCTACACCTTC CASRKTGTGKTNGYTF
few NA TRBJ2-3 TRBV19 TGTGCCAGTAGCCTGACTAGAGGAGATACGCAGTATTTT CASSLTRGDTQYF
NA NA TRBJ2-2 TRBV27 TGTGCCAGCCGACAGCAATCGAGCCCCGGGGAGCTGTTTTTT CASRQQSSPGELFF